The clone carrying this TCR beta chain was found a few times. Its antigen remains unidentified. The V segment lost 6 bases and the J segment 1 base; nucleotides outside the gene matches: 8. Germline V CDR1 and CDR2: SEHNR, FQNEAQ (reference sequence). CDR3 length: 16 amino acids. The data stem from a study of beta chain features in type 1 diabetes. Heparinised blood was drawn once per donor, averaging approximately 100 mL. Populations isolated by sorting all had purity greater than 95%. The whole isolated RNA underwent reverse transcription, so sequencing captured expressed TCRB transcripts. The method was immunoSEQ multiplex PCR; TCRdb's version includes in-frame clones alone and lacks a portion of them. Of around 650,000 clones in the sample, around 12% were seen once. Study-level points and caveats: Shortening of TCRB CDR3s, moderate but significant, appeared in all four CD4+ subsets of Type 1 diabetes patients. With patients and controls alike, PCR might favor shorter templates to an equal degree.

V and J are TRBV7-9 and TRBJ2-2; 7 bases are a match to TRBD1. The specimen sequenced was naive CD4+ T cells from blood. The TCR originated in a man younger than 45 with type 1 diabetes. The CDR3 DNA reads as TGTGCCAGCAGTTTTACCGGACAGGAGAACACCGGGGAGCTGTTTTTT. Its protein is CASSFTGQENTGELFF. The entire variable domain, with the rest obtained from reference TRBV7-9 and TRBJ2-2, is as follows: DTGVSQNPRHKITKRGQNVTFRCDPISEHNRLYWYRQTLGQGPEFLTYFQNEAQLEKSRLLSDRFSAERPKGSFSTLEIQRTEQGDSAMYLCASSFTGQENTGELFFGEGSRLTVL.